The present TCR beta chain was sequenced within a study of tumor T cells in aggressive B-cell lymphoma. V gave up 3 bases and J gave up 5 bases; unmatched junction bases: 5. The CDR3 is 15 amino acids. Germline CDR1 is SGDLS and CDR2 is YYNGEE. Sequenced by immunoSEQ multiplex PCR; TCRdb stores in-frame clones only, minus some. The top ten hold roughly 2% of the sample, which has 9,500 to 12,000 clones, roughly 90% seen once. The gene calls are TRBV9 and TRBJ2-3, with TRBD1 matching over 11 bases. This TCR came from an adult with diffuse large B cell lymphoma. Sequencing was performed on tumor tissue. The CDR3 here is CASSGTGGRRDTQYF. DNA of the CDR3: TGTGCCAGCAGCGGGACAGGGGGCAGGAGAGATACGCAGTATTTT. The full variable domain, completed using reference TRBV9 and TRBJ2-3, is DSGVTQTPKHLITATGQRVTLRCSPRSGDLSVYWYQQSLDQGLQFLIQYYNGEERAKGNILERFSAQQFPDLHSELNLSSLELGDSALYFCASSGTGGRRDTQYFGPGTRLTVL.